The T cell receptor beta chain under discussion was sequenced for a study of cytomegalovirus exposure and HLA in healthy donors. The germline gives CDR1 MNHEY, CDR2 SVGAGI. Trimming shortened V by 8 bases and J by 4 bases, and 10 bases separated the two germline ends. The CDR3 loop spans 12 amino acids. In the PCR, 60 Vbeta and 13 Jbeta primers were used. TCRdb's copy holds only in-frame clones and misses some; the assay was immunoSEQ multiplex PCR. The sample consists of approximately 150,000 clones, around 72% of them appearing once. The specimen sequenced was PBMCs. This clonotype was sampled from a woman between 18 and 29 years old in good health and CMV-seronegative. The V call is TRBV6-5, the J call TRBJ2-3, with D possibly TRBD2 on 6 matching bases. The CDR3 nucleotides are TGTGCCAGCTATGGGGAGGCAGATACGCAGTATTTT. Its translation is CASYGEADTQYF.